A single sample gave rise to the 15 T cell receptor beta chains below, sequenced in a study of T cell responses to AZD1222 COVID-19 vaccine. Assay: immunoSEQ multiplex PCR; the TCRdb copy retains only in-frame clones and omits some. The sample consists of 50,000 to 75,000 clones, 76% of them appearing once. This specimen was peripheral blood, taken on day 0 of AZD1222 vaccination. The origin of the receptors is an adult in good health.

The chain employs TRBV7-2 and TRBJ2-1; D is uncertain. Looked up from germline, CDR1 is SGHTA and CDR2 is FQGNSA. The CDR3 has 13 residues. Trimming left V 3 bases short and J 6 bases short, with 9 bases between. The DNA for the CDR3 is TGTGCCAGCAGCTTTGGTCAGCGCAATGAGCAGTTCTTC. Translation gives CASSFGQRNEQFF.

The chain combines TRBV3-1 (or the pseudogene TRBV3-2) with TRBJ1-1; D gene uncertain. This CDR3 has 15 residues. Germline CDR1 LGHDT, CDR2 YNNKEL (reference sequence). V was shortened by 1 base and J by 1 base, with 10 bases between the two germline ends. CDR3 in DNA: TGTGCCAGCAGCCAAGGACGGGTGAGGAACACTGAAGCTTTCTTT. The encoded protein is CASSQGRVRNTEAFF.

This clone was detected once. This chain connects TRBV9 to TRBJ2-3, with 7 bases lining up with TRBD2. V was pared by 4 bases and J by 6 bases, with 14 bases of the junction left unmatched. Per the germline V gene, CDR1 is SGDLS and CDR2 is YYNGEE. There are 16 residues in the CDR3. CDR3 loop: CASSPRAGSGMDTQYF. CDR3 bases: TGTGCCAGCAGCCCCCGAGCGGGGTCGGGGATGGATACGCAGTATTTT.

This clone was counted only a few times. This chain joins TRBV6-6 and TRBJ2-2; no clear D. CDR3 length: 12 residues. Trimming took off 5 bases at V and 3 bases at J, with 4 bases between the two ends. CDR1 is MNHNY, CDR2 SVGAGI, per germline (reference sequence). The CDR3 reads CASSLYTGELFF. CDR3 nucleotides: TGTGCCAGCAGTCTGTACACCGGGGAGCTGTTTTTT.

V and J are TRBV6-6 and TRBJ2-5; no firm D call. The germline V gene has CDR1 MNHNY and CDR2 SVGAGI (reference sequence). The length of the CDR3 is 14 residues. V shed 6 bases and J shed 2 bases, with 13 bases lying between them. CDR3 sequence (DNA): TGTGCCAGCAGCCCGGTTGGTATGCAAGAGACCCAGTACTTC. Protein product: CASSPVGMQETQYF.

The chain recombines TRBV7-2 with TRBJ2-2; tentative D call: TRBD1 (6 bases). Deletions cut 6 bases from V and 1 base from J, with 6 bases between. The CDR3 is 13 amino acids. Per the germline V gene, CDR1 is SGHTA and CDR2 is FQGNSA. CDR3: CASRTGNTGELFF. The CDR3 bases are TGTGCCAGCAGGACAGGGAACACCGGGGAGCTGTTTTTT.

V gene TRBV19 combines with J gene TRBJ1-1; 7 bases map to TRBD1. The CDR3 has 15 amino acids. V shed 5 bases, J shed 7 bases, and the junction held 13 bases outside the gene matches. The germline CDR1 and CDR2 sequences are LNHDA and SQIVND (reference sequence). The CDR3 nucleotides read TGTGCCAGTAGTCTTCAAGGGGGCGAGACCGGTGAAGCTTTCTTT. Residues: CASSLQGGETGEAFF.

This rearrangement joins TRBV5-1 to TRBJ1-2; D unresolved. V was trimmed by 3 bases and J by 8 bases, leaving 20 bases between them. There are 15 residues in the CDR3. From germline, CDR1 is SGHRS and CDR2 YFSETQ. CDR3 nucleotide sequence: TGCGCCAGCAGCTCCACCCCAGAGGCCCCTCTCGGCTACACCTTC. Its translation is CASSSTPEAPLGYTF.

The chain links TRBV7-2 to TRBJ1-6; D not certain. The CDR3 extends over 14 amino acids. The V gene lost 5 bases and the J gene lost 5 bases, with 10 bases spanning the gap. CDR1 and CDR2 (germline): SGHTA, FQGNSA. This CDR3 reads CASSPDWDNSPLHF. CDR3 coding DNA: TGTGCCAGCAGCCCAGATTGGGATAATTCACCCCTCCACTTT. The whole variable domain, filled in from reference TRBV7-2 and TRBJ1-6, reads GAGVSQSPSNKVTEKGKDVELRCDPISGHTALYWYRQSLGQGLEFLIYFQGNSAPDKSGLPSDRFSAERTGGSVSTLTIQRTQQEDSAVYLCASSPDWDNSPLHFGNGTRLTVT.

The chain employs TRBV6-5 and TRBJ1-2; no definite D call. V was pared by 4 bases and J by 8 bases, with 17 bases between. The CDR3 is made up of 14 amino acids. Germline lookup yields CDR1 MNHEY and CDR2 SVGAGI. This CDR3 reads CASSSSGPSRGYTF. The CDR3 DNA reads TGTGCCAGCAGTTCCTCCGGGCCAAGCCGGGGCTACACCTTC.

Turning to this clone: Within the sample, other DNA sequences also encode this same CDR3. V usage is TRBV27 and J usage is TRBJ1-1, with 7 bases matching TRBD1. Germline trimming cut 7 bases from V and 1 base from J; bases unmatched to any gene: 6. Germline CDR1 reads MNHEY; CDR2 reads SMNVEV (reference sequence). The CDR3 length is 14 residues. DNA for the CDR3: TGTGCCAGCAACCGACAGGGCCCGAACACTGAAGCTTTCTTT. Translation gives CASNRQGPNTEAFF.

The chain combines TRBV9 with TRBJ2-2, with 10 bases matching TRBD2. Trimming took 3 bases from V and 4 from J; bases not matched to a gene: 6. The CDR3 extends over 16 amino acids. CDR1 and CDR2 (germline): SGDLS, YYNGEE. The CDR3 DNA reads TGTGCCAGCAGCGCCCTAGCGGGGGTCACCACCGGGGAGCTGTTTTTT. Protein product: CASSALAGVTTGELFF.

The chain uses TRBV5-5 and TRBJ1-3, with TRBD1 identical over 8 bases. The J segment lost 0 bases and the V segment lost 0 bases, leaving 2 bases of the junction unmatched. Germline loops: CDR1 SGHKS, CDR2 YYEKEE (reference sequence). The CDR3 runs to 16 residues. The CDR3 sequence is CASSLEGTGSGNTIYF. In DNA form, the CDR3 reads TGTGCCAGCAGCTTGGAAGGGACAGGCTCTGGAAACACCATATATTTT. The variable domain in full, with the rest retrieved from reference TRBV5-5 and TRBJ1-3, is DAGVTQSPTHLIKTRGQQVTLRCSPISGHKSVSWYQQVLGQGPQFIFQYYEKEERGRGNFPDRFSARQFPNYSSELNVNALLLGDSALYLCASSLEGTGSGNTIYFGEGSWLTVV.

The chain employs TRBV5-1 and TRBJ1-3, with D uncertain. The CDR3 has 14 amino acids. V was cut by 4 bases and J by 7 bases, with 15 bases left in between. Germline V lookup: CDR1 SGHRS, CDR2 YFSETQ. CDR3 sequence: CASSPLTSPNTIYF. The CDR3 nucleotides are TGCGCCAGCAGCCCCCTCACAAGTCCGAACACCATATATTTT.

The CDR3 is CASSPGTVSGNTIYF. Here the CDR3 DNA reads TGTGCCAGCAGCCCCGGGACAGTCTCTGGAAACACCATATATTTT. This chain joins TRBV7-2 and TRBJ1-3, with 7 nucleotides matching TRBD1. The ends lost 5 bases at V and 0 bases at J; junction bases unmatched: 4. The CDR3 runs 15 residues. Germline CDR1 and CDR2: SGHTA and FQGNSA.